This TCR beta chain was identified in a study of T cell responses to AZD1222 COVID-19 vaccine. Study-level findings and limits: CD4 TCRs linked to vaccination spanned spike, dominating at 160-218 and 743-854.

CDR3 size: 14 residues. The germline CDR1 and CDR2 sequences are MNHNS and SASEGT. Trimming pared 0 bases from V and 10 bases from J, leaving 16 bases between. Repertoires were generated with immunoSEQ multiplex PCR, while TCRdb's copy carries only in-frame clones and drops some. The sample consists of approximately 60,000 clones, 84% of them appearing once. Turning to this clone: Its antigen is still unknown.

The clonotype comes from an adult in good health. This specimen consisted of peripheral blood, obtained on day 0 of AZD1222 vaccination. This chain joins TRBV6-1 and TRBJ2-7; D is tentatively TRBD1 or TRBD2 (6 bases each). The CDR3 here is CASSEAAGQIVQYF. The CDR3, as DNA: TGTGCCAGCAGTGAAGCGGCGGGACAAATAGTCCAGTACTTC.